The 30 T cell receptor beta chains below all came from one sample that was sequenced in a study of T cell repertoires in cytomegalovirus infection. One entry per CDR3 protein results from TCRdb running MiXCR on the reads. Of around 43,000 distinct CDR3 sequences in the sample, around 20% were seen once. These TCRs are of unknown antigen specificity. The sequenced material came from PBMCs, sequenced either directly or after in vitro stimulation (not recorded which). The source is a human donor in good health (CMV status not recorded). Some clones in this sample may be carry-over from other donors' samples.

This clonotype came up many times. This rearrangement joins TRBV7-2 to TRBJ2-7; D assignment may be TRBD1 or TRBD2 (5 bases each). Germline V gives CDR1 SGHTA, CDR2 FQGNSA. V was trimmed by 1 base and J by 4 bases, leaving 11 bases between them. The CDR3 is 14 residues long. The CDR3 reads CASSLGGWGYEQYF. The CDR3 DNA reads TGTGCCAGCAGCTTAGGTGGGTGGGGGTACGAGCAGTACTTC.

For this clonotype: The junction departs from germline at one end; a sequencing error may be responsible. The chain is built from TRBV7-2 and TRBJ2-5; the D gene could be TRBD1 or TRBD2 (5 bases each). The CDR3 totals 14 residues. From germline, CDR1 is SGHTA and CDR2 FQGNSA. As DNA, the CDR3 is TGTGCCAGCAGCTTCCCGGGGACCCAAGAGGCCCAGCACTTC. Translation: CASSFPGTQEAQHF.

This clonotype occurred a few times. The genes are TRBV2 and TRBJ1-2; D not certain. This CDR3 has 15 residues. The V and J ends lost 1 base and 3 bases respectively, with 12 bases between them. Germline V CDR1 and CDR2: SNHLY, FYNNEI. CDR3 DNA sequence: TGTGCCAGCAGTGAAGGGGCAGGAGGGTACTATGGCTACACCTTC. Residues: CASSEGAGGYYGYTF.

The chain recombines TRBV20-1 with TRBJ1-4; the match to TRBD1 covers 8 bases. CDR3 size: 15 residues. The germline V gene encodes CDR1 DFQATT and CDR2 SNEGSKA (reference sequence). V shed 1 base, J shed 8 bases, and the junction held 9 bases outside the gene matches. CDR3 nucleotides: TGCAGTGCTAGAGCCCCAGGGGGCGCAGGGGAAAAACTGTTTTTT. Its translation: CSARAPGGAGEKLFF.

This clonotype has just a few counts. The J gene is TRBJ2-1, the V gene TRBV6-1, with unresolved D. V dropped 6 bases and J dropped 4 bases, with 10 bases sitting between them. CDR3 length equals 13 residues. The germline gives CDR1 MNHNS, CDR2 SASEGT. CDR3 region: CASRTSGYNEQFF. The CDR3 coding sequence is TGTGCCAGCAGGACCAGTGGGTACAATGAGCAGTTCTTC.

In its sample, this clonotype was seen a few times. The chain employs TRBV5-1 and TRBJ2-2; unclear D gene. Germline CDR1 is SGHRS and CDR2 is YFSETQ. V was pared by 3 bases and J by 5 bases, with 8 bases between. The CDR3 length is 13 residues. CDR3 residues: CASSSMGTGELFF. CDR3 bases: TGCGCCAGCAGCTCAATGGGGACCGGGGAGCTGTTTTTT.

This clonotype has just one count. Written as DNA, the CDR3 is TGTGCCAGCAGAGAGTACCTGAACACTGAAGCTTTCTTT. It translates to CASREYLNTEAFF. This chain connects TRBV6-4 to TRBJ1-1; D gene uncertain. CDR1 is MRHNA, CDR2 SNTAGT, per germline. Trimming left V 6 bases short and J 0 bases short, with 8 bases between. The CDR3 is 13 residues long.

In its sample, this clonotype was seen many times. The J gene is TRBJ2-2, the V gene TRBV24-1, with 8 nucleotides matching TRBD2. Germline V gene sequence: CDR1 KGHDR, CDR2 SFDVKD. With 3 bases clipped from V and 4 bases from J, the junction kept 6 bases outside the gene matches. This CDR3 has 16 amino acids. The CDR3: CATSDVTSGGTGELFF. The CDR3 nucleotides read TGTGCCACCAGTGATGTAACTAGCGGAGGCACCGGGGAGCTGTTTTTT.

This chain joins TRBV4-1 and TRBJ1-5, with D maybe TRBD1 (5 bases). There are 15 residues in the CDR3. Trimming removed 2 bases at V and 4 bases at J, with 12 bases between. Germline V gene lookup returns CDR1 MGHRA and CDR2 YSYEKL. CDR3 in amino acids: CASSQRGGRNQPQHF. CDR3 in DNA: TGCGCCAGCAGCCAACGTGGGGGACGGAATCAGCCCCAGCATTTT.

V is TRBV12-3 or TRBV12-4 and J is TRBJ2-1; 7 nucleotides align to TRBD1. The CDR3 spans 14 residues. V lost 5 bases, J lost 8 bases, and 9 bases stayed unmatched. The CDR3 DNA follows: TGTGCCAGCAGTACAGGGGTCTCCTCCTATGAGCAGTTCTTC. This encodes CASSTGVSSYEQFF.

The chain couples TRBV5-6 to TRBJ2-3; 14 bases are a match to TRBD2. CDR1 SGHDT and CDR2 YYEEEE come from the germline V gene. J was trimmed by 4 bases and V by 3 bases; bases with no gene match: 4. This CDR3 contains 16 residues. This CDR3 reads CASSWGTSGSADTQYF. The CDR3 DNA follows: TGTGCCAGCAGCTGGGGGACTAGCGGGAGCGCAGATACGCAGTATTTT.

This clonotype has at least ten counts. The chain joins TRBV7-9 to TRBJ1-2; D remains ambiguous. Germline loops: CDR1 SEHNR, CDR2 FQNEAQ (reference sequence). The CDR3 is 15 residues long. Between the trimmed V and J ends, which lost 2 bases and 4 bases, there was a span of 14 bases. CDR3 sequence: CASSLPNPGGYGYTF. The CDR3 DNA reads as TGTGCCAGCAGCTTACCCAACCCCGGCGGCTATGGCTACACCTTC. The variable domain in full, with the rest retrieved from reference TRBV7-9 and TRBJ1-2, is DTGVSQNPRHKITKRGQNVTFRCDPISEHNRLYWYRQTLGQGPEFLTYFQNEAQLEKSRLLSDRFSAERPKGSFSTLEIQRTEQGDSAMYLCASSLPNPGGYGYTFGSGTRLTVV.

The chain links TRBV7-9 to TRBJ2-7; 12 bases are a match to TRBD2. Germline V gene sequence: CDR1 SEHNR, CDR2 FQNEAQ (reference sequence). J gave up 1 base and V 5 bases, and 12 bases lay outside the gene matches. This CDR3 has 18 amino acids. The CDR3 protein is CASSPLASGRALSYEQYF. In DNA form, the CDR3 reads TGTGCCAGCAGCCCCCTGGCTAGCGGGAGGGCCTTGTCCTACGAGCAGTACTTC.

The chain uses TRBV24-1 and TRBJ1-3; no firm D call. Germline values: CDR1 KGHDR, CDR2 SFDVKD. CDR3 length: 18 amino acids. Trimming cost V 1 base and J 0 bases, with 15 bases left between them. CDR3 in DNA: TGTGCCACCAGTGATTTTAGGCCTTTCACCCGCTCTGGAAACACCATATATTTT. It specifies CATSDFRPFTRSGNTIYF.

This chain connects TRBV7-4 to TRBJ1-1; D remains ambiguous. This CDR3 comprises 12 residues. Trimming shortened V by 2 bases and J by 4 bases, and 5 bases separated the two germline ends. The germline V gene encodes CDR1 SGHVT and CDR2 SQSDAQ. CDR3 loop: CASSLISTEAFF. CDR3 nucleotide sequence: TGTGCCAGCAGCTTAATTAGCACTGAAGCTTTCTTT.

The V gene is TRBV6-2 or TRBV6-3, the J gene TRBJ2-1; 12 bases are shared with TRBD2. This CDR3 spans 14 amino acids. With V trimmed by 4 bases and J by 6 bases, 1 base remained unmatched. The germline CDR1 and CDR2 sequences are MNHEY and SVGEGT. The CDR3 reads CASSSSGRVNEQFF. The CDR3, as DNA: TGTGCCAGCAGTTCTAGCGGGAGGGTCAATGAGCAGTTCTTC.

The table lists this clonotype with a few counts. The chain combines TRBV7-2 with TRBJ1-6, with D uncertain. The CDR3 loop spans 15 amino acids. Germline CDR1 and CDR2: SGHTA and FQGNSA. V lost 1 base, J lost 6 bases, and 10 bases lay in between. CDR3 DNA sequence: TGTGCCAGCAGCTTAGTGGCAGGTAGTAATTCACCCCTCCACTTT. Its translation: CASSLVAGSNSPLHF.

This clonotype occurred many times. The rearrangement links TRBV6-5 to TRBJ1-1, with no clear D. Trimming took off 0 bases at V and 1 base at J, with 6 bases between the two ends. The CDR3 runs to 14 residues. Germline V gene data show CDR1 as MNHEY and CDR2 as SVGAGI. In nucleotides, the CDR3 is TGTGCCAGCAGTTACTCTGCCGGGAACACTGAAGCTTTCTTT. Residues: CASSYSAGNTEAFF.

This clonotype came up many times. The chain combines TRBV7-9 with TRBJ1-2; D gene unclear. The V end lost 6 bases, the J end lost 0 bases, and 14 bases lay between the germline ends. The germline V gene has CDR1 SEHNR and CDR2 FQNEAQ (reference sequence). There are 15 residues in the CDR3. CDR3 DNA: TGTGCCAGCAGTTCGGCCCCGGCTGCTAACTATGGCTACACCTTC. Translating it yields CASSSAPAANYGYTF.

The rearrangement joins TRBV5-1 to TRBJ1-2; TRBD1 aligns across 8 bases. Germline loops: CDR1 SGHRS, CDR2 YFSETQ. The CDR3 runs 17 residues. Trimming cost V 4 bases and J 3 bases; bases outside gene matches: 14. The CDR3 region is CASSAQGAGSSHYGYTF. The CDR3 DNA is TGCGCCAGCAGCGCCCAGGGGGCAGGATCTTCGCACTATGGCTACACCTTC.

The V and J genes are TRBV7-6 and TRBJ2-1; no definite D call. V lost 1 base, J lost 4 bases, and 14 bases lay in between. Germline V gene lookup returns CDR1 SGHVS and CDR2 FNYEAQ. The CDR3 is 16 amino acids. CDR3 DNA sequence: TGTGCCAGCAGCTTAGGTTTCGCTTCGCATTACAATGAGCAGTTCTTC. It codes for CASSLGFASHYNEQFF. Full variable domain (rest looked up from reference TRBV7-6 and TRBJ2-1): GAGVSQSPRYKVTKRGQDVALRCDPISGHVSLYWYRQALGQGPEFLTYFNYEAQQDKSGLPNDRFSAERPEGSISTLTIQRTEQRDSAMYRCASSLGFASHYNEQFFGPGTRLTVL.

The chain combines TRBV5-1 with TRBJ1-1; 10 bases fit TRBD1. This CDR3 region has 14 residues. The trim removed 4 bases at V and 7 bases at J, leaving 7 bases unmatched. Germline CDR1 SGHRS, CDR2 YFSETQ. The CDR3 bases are TGCGCCAGCAGCGCGGGACAGGGGCTTGGTGAAGCTTTCTTT. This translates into CASSAGQGLGEAFF.

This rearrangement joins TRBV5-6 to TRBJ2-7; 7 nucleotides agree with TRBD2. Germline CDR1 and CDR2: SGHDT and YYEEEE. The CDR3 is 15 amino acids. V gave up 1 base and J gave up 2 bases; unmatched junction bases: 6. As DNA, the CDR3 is TGTGCCAGCAGCTTGATGCGGGAGATGCCCTACGAGCAGTACTTC. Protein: CASSLMREMPYEQYF.

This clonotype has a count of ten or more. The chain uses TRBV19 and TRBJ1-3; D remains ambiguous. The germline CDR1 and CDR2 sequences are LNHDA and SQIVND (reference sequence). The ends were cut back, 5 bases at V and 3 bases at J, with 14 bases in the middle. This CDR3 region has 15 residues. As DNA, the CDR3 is TGTGCCAGTAGTCGGACGTCTGATAATGGAAACACCATATATTTT. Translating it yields CASSRTSDNGNTIYF.

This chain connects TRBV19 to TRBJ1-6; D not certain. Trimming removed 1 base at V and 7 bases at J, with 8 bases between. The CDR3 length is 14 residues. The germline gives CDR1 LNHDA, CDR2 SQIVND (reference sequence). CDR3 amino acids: CASSIGKENSPLHF. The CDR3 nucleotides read TGTGCCAGTAGTATAGGAAAAGAAAATTCACCCCTCCACTTT.

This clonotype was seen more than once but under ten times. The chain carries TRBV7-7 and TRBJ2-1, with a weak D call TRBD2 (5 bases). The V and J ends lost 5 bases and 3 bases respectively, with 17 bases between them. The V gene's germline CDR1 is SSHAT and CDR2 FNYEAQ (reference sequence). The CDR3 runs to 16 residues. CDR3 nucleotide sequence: TGTGCCAGCAGCCCGTATCCGAGGACTGGCTACAATGAGCAGTTCTTC. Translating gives CASSPYPRTGYNEQFF.

The CDR3 coding sequence is TGTGCCAGCTCACCACCGTCGGAAGATACGCAGTATTTT. Amino acid sequence: CASSPPSEDTQYF. The rearrangement links TRBV18 to TRBJ2-3; D remains ambiguous. CDR1 is KGHSH and CDR2 is LQKENI in the germline V gene. V lost 0 bases and J 5 bases, leaving 6 bases between the germline ends. The CDR3 is 13 residues long.

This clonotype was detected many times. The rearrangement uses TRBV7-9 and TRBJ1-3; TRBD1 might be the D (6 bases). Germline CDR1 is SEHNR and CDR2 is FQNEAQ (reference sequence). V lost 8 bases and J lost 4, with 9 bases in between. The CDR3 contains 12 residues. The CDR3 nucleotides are TGTGCCAGCGGACAGTTAGGAAACACCATATATTTT. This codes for CASGQLGNTIYF.

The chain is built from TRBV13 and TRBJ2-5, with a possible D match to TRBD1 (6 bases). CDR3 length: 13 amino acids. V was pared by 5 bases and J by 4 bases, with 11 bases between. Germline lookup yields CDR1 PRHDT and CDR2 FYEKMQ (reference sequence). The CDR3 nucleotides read TGTGCCAGCAGCCGCAGGGGTGGAGAGACCCAGTACTTC. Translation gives CASSRRGGETQYF. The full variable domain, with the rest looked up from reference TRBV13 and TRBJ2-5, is AAGVIQSPRHLIKEKRETATLKCYPIPRHDTVYWYQQGPGQDPQFLISFYEKMQSDKGSIPDRFSAQQFSDYHSELNMSSLELGDSALYFCASSRRGGETQYFGPGTRLLVL.

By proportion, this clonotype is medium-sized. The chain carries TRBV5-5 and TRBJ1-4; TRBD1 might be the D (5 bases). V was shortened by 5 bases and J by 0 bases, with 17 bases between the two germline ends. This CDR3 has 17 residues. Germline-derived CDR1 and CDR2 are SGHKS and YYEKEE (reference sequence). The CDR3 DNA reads TGTGCCAGCAGTCCCCGGGACGGTGTAGCAACTAATGAAAAACTGTTTTTT. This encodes CASSPRDGVATNEKLFF.